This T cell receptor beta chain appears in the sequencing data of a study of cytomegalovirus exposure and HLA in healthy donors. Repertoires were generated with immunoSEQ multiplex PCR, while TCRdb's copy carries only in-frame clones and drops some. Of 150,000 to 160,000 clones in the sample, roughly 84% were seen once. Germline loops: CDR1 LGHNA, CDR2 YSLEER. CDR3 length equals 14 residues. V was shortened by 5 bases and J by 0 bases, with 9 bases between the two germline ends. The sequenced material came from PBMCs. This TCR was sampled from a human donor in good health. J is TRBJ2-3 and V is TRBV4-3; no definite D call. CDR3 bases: TGCGCCAGCAGCAGCACTGCTAGCACAGATACGCAGTATTTT. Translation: CASSSTASTDTQYF.